This TCR beta chain derives from a study of T cell responses to AZD1222 COVID-19 vaccine. The V end lost 3 bases, the J end lost 3 bases, and 9 bases lay between the germline ends. CDR3 length equals 13 residues. Germline assignment: CDR1 SGHTA and CDR2 FQGNSA. This table comes from immunoSEQ multiplex PCR, and its TCRdb copy is limited to in-frame clones, with some not included. In the table there are about 160,000 clones, approximately 94% of which are singletons. Sequenced here: peripheral blood, sampled 28 days after the second AZD1222 dose. The TCR was taken from an adult who received the AZD1222 COVID-19 vaccine. The chain carries TRBV7-2 and TRBJ2-7; unclear D gene. The CDR3 coding sequence is TGTGCCAGCAGCTTCGCAGCCGGCTACGAGCAGTACTTC. It translates to CASSFAAGYEQYF.